This T cell receptor (beta chain) originates from a study of cytomegalovirus exposure and HLA in healthy donors. This clone was found once. Its antigen remains unknown. Study-wide points: Rare TCR sequences predominated, though certain public TCRs were found in many donors. Cytomegalovirus association was assigned to 150 to 200 TCR beta chains.

The repertoire was sequenced with immunoSEQ multiplex PCR; TCRdb's copy has only in-frame clones and lacks some. The data contain over 100,000 clones, roughly 89% of them singletons. Germline V gives CDR1 SEHNR, CDR2 FQNEAQ (reference sequence). Trimming removed 4 bases from V and 9 bases from J; junction bases left unmatched: 5. This CDR3 has 14 amino acids. The chain employs TRBV7-9 and TRBJ1-6, with 8 positions matching TRBD1. The sequence came from a woman aged 18-35 years in good health and CMV-seronegative. The sequenced sample was PBMCs. The CDR3 DNA sequence: TGTGCCAGCAGCTATCGGGACAGGCTTTCACCCCTCCACTTT. It yields the protein CASSYRDRLSPLHF.